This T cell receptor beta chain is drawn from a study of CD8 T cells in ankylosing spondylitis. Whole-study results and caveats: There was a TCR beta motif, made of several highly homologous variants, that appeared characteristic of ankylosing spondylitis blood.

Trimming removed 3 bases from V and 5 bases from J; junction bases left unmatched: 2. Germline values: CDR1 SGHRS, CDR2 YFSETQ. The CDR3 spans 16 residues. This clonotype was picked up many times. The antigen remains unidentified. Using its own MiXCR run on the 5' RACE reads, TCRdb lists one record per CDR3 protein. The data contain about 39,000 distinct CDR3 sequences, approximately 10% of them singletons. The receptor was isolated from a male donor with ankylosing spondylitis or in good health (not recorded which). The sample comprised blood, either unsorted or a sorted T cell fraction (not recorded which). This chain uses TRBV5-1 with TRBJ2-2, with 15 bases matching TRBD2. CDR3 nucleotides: TGCGCCAGCAGCTCCGGACTAGCGGGAGGGACCGGGGAGCTGTTTTTT. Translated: CASSSGLAGGTGELFF.